A single sample gave rise to the 4 T cell receptor beta chains below, sequenced in a study of blood T cell repertoires in COVID-19. Using immunoSEQ multiplex PCR, the repertoire was profiled, and TCRdb retains in-frame clones only, with some absent. This table has about 70,000 clones, roughly 80% appearing once. Sequencing input: peripheral blood. These receptor sequences come from a woman aged 80 or over with acute or convalescent COVID-19.

The CDR3 spells CASSLGVGQQSGNTIYF. CDR3 in DNA: TGTGCCAGCAGCCTCGGGGTCGGACAGCAATCTGGAAACACCATATATTTT. The chain carries TRBV7-3 and TRBJ1-3; the D gene is possibly TRBD1 (6 bases). The CDR3 loop spans 17 amino acids. With 5 bases removed from V and 1 base from J, the gap between germline ends came to 18 bases. Germline lookup yields CDR1 SGHTA and CDR2 FQGTGA.

This clone was observed a handful of times. The chain joins TRBV9 to TRBJ2-1; 13 nucleotides line up with TRBD2. The CDR3 contains 16 residues. The trim removed 3 bases at V and 4 bases at J, leaving 4 bases unmatched. Germline V lookup: CDR1 SGDLS, CDR2 YYNGEE. CDR3 sequence: CASSGGLAGLYNEQFF. Here the CDR3 DNA reads TGTGCCAGCAGCGGGGGACTAGCGGGGTTGTACAATGAGCAGTTCTTC.

This chain connects TRBV19 to TRBJ2-5; TRBD2 is a possible D gene (5 bases). The CDR3 length is 13 residues. CDR1 and CDR2 (germline): LNHDA, SQIVND (reference sequence). Trimming took 6 bases from V and 2 from J, leaving 10 bases between them. CDR3 sequence: CASSGLHQETQYF. CDR3 DNA sequence: TGTGCCAGTAGCGGACTTCATCAAGAGACCCAGTACTTC.

The rearrangement links TRBV21-1 to TRBJ1-1; the table names TRBD1, a call not compared with the DNA. TRBV21-1 is a known pseudogene. The CDR3 totals 16 residues. As DNA, the CDR3 is TGTGCCAGCAGCAAGGACCGGACAGATATGAACACTGAAGCTTTCTTT. Amino acid sequence: CASSKDRTDMNTEAFF.